Included here is one TCR beta chain sequence, with context. TCRdb's copy holds only in-frame clones and misses some; the assay was immunoSEQ multiplex PCR. The sample shows about 16,000 clones, approximately 68% of them seen only once. V gave up 3 bases and J gave up 6 bases, with 16 bases separating them. This CDR3 comprises 15 residues. Germline CDR1 reads SGDLS; CDR2 reads YYNGEE. These data are taken from a study of neoadjuvant anti-PD-1 for oral cavity cancer. About the research overall: Patients mostly received three to four biweekly nivolumab doses at 3 mg/kg before surgery. Around day 43, patients without progression received a fourth nivolumab dose before surgery.

The J gene is TRBJ2-1, the V gene TRBV9; D is undetermined. The receptor was derived from a person between 35 and 79 years old with oral cavity squamous cell carcinoma. This specimen was PBMCs, taken before nivolumab (anti-PD-1) treatment. CDR3 region: CASSGGLVGSNEQFF. The CDR3 DNA sequence: TGTGCCAGCAGCGGGGGATTAGTCGGAAGCAATGAGCAGTTCTTC. The full variable domain, with the rest looked up from reference TRBV9 and TRBJ2-1, is DSGVTQTPKHLITATGQRVTLRCSPRSGDLSVYWYQQSLDQGLQFLIQYYNGEERAKGNILERFSAQQFPDLHSELNLSSLELGDSALYFCASSGGLVGSNEQFFGPGTRLTVL.